This T cell receptor beta chain emerged from a study of persistence of HIV-infected CD4 T cells. Lysates of CMV-infected fibroblasts at approximately 10 ug/mL stimulated these cells. CD40L/CD69 double-negative CD45RO-high memory CD4+ T cells were collected. For at least 4 years, plasma HIV-1 RNA was undetectable (<50 copies/mL). Donors had CD4+ T cell counts above 400 cells/uL and were CMV-seropositive. Sequencing used immunoSEQ version 4 in survey mode. Sequencing was performed with immunoSEQ multiplex PCR; in TCRdb, only in-frame clones are kept and a portion is missing. The table lists tens of thousands of clones, roughly three quarters of them singletons. V lost 2 bases and J lost 2, with 18 bases in between. In germline, CDR1 is KGHSY, CDR2 FQNENV. The CDR3 runs to 17 residues. Notes on this clone: Antigen unknown.

Findings and limits, study-wide: Degenerate expanded CDR3beta sequences were enriched among CMV- and Gag-responding cells. Within sorted populations, more oligoclonal TCRs accompanied more oligoclonal proviruses.

The specimen comprised CD4+ T cells sorted from PBMCs after roughly 18-hour stimulation, sampled from a patient who received antiretroviral therapy. This receptor was obtained from an adult woman with HIV who was CMV-seropositive. The rearrangement joins TRBV16 to TRBJ1-1; the D is unclear. The CDR3 coding sequence is TGTGCCAGCAGCCAACATGTACCGCTAGGGATAAACACTGAAGCTTTCTTT. This codes for CASSQHVPLGINTEAFF.